Shown below are 5 T cell receptor beta chains from a single sample sequenced in a study of OX40 agonist ivuxolimab in advanced cancers. Method: immunoSEQ multiplex PCR; TCRdb's copy keeps in-frame clones and lacks some. The sample lists some 80,000 clones, 84% seen once, with approximately 25% in the top ten. The sequencing used CD4+ or CD8+ T cells sorted from blood, collected in a trial of the OX40 agonist ivuxolimab. The receptor set was obtained from an adult with an advanced solid tumor such as melanoma, head and neck, liver or kidney cancer.

CDR3 DNA sequence: TGTGCCAGCAGCCAGGGCGACAGGGCTGGGGCCAACGTCCTGACTTTC. It translates to CASSQGDRAGANVLTF. This chain uses TRBV5-8 with TRBJ2-6; 7 bases fit TRBD1. Trimming at V came to 4 bases and at J to 2 bases, leaving 6 bases not matched to a gene. The CDR3 consists of 16 residues. Germline lookup yields CDR1 SGHTS and CDR2 YDEGEE.

The rearrangement links TRBV28 to TRBJ1-2; 7 bases are shared with TRBD1. CDR1 MDHEN and CDR2 SYDVKM come from the germline V gene. There are 13 residues in the CDR3. The V gene end was trimmed by 8 bases and the J gene end by 6 bases; junction bases not matched to a gene: 9. Here the CDR3 reads CASLRYTGDGYTF. The CDR3 DNA sequence: TGTGCCAGCCTAAGGTATACAGGGGATGGCTACACCTTC.

The chain carries TRBV29-1 and TRBJ1-1; D not certain. The CDR3 covers 10 residues. The germline V and J ends were trimmed by 4 bases and 7 bases, with 7 bases remaining between them. Germline-derived CDR1 and CDR2 are SQVTM and ANQGSEA. The DNA for the CDR3 is TGCAGCGTTGGGCGGCATGAAGCTTTCTTT. Its translation is CSVGRHEAFF. Variable domain in full (rest from reference TRBV29-1 and TRBJ1-1): SAVISQKPSRDICQRGTSLTIQCQVDSQVTMMFWYRQQPGQSLTLIATANQGSEATYESGFVIDKFPISRPNLTFSTLTVSNMSPEDSSIYLCSVGRHEAFFGQGTRLTVV.

The count of this clone is one. V and J are TRBV4-3 and TRBJ2-7; D unclear. This CDR3 spans 14 amino acids. Germline V gene sequence: CDR1 LGHNA, CDR2 YSLEER. Trimming took 1 base from V and 1 from J, leaving 8 bases between them. CDR3 in DNA: TGCGCCAGCAGCCAAGTTGAGATTTCCTACGAGCAGTACTTC. Translated, it gives CASSQVEISYEQYF.

The rearrangement joins TRBV25-1 to TRBJ2-3, with D possibly TRBD1 on 6 matching bases. The V and J ends lost 6 bases and 5 bases respectively, with 18 bases between them. This CDR3 is 15 amino acids long. CDR1 is MGHDK, CDR2 SYGVNS, per germline. CDR3 loop: CASSPTGWGIDTQYF. The DNA of the CDR3 is TGTGCCAGCAGCCCCACAGGGTGGGGTATAGATACGCAGTATTTT.